The text below deals with one T cell receptor beta chain. These data belong to a study of T-cell reconstitution after alpha-beta-depleted transplantation in children. It was with unique molecular identifiers that the TCRbeta library was prepared. TCRdb re-called the PCR reads through MiXCR, storing one row per CDR3 protein. The profile covers about 270,000 distinct CDR3 sequences, with around 9.6% appearing a single time and about 9.4% taken by the ten largest. This sample comprised PBMCs from the stem cell graft donor, obtained from the stem cell graft. The TCR sequence derives from a human donor who donated a stem cell graft to a child with SCID.

The CDR3: CASSELFRGRWGYQETQYF. The CDR3 nucleotides read TGTGCCAGCAGTGAGTTGTTCAGGGGCCGTTGGGGGTACCAAGAGACCCAGTACTTC. The chain recombines TRBV6-1 with TRBJ2-5; tentative D call: TRBD1 (6 bases). The length of the CDR3 is 19 residues. In germline, CDR1 is MNHNS, CDR2 SASEGT. Trimming took 3 bases from V and 0 from J, leaving 23 bases between them.